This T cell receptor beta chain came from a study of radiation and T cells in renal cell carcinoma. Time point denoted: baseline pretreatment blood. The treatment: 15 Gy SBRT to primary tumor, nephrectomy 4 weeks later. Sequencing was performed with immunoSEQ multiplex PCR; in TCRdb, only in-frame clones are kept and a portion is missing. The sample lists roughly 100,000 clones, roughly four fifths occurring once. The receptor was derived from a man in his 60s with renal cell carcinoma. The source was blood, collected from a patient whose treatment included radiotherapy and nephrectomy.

CDR3 region: CASSPNSGRGDTQYF. CDR3 in DNA: TGCGCCAGCAGCCCAAATAGCGGGAGAGGAGATACGCAGTATTTT. The chain employs TRBV5-1 and TRBJ2-3; 9 nucleotides line up with TRBD2. J lost 5 bases, V lost 4 bases, and 8 bases had no gene match. This CDR3 contains 15 residues. Germline V gene lookup returns CDR1 SGHRS and CDR2 YFSETQ.